This T cell receptor (beta chain) comes out of a study of blood T cell repertoires in COVID-19. At the level of the study: Researchers got acute and convalescent COVID-19 samples from the United States, Italy and Spain. Sample material is recorded as cDNA or gDNA derived from T cells, B-cell-depleted T cells, or PBMCs.

The Seattle patients joined while their infection was active and were tracked longitudinally afterward. Per the study methods: Amplified reference gene primers provided the basis for estimating nucleated cell counts. The method was immunoSEQ multiplex PCR; TCRdb's version includes in-frame clones alone and lacks a portion of them. V, J and clone size were drawn from that table, and D and trimming were deduced from the DNA. The profile shows 410,000 or so clones, about 88% of them singletons. This CDR3 region has 16 residues. V lost 4 bases and J lost 4; bases outside the gene matches: 7. The germline V gene has CDR1 SEHNR and CDR2 FQNEAQ (reference sequence).

The chain links TRBV7-9 to TRBJ1-2; TRBD1 aligns across 12 bases. This TCR was sampled from a woman aged 40 to 50 with COVID-19, enrolled during active disease. The material sequenced was peripheral blood. CDR3 DNA: TGTGCCAGCAGCTCCTGGGACAGGGGGCTCGGCTATGGCTACACCTTC. Amino acid sequence: CASSSWDRGLGYGYTF.